Described below is a single T cell receptor (beta chain) sequence and its context. Its antigen is as yet unknown. TCRdb's table, derived via immunoSEQ multiplex PCR, lists solely in-frame clones and lacks some. Here the sample spans about 99,000 clones, 85% to 95% being singletons. This record belongs to a study of graft-versus-host responses after intestinal transplantation. Study-wide background: Recipients underwent multivisceral, liver-intestinal, or isolated intestinal transplants. Induction with anti-thymocyte globulin, then tacrolimus and steroids for roughly three years, was given to all recipients. Findings and caveats of the study: Those patients showing graft-donor T cell macrochimerism displayed high graft-versus-host to host-versus-graft clonal ratios in allografts. Early after transplant, HvG clones declined as circulating GvH clones peaked.

Trimming left V 4 bases short and J 4 bases short, with 9 bases between. Germline V CDR1 and CDR2: SGHTA, FQGTGA. The length of the CDR3 is 13 residues. The sequences come from unstimulated CD8+ T cells sorted from spleen or lymph node cells, collected before transplant. The clonotype originates from a human donor who was the organ donor for an intestinal transplant. The J gene is TRBJ2-3, the V gene TRBV7-3, with TRBD1 as a possible D gene (5 bases). The CDR3 DNA follows: TGTGCCAGCAGCTATGCAGGGCCAGATACGCAGTATTTT. Amino acid sequence: CASSYAGPDTQYF. Full variable domain (outside the CDR3, taken from reference TRBV7-3 and TRBJ2-3): GAGVSQTPSNKVTEKGKYVELRCDPISGHTALYWYRQSLGQGPEFLIYFQGTGAADDSGLPNDRFFAVRPEGSVSTLKIQRTERGDSAVYLCASSYAGPDTQYFGPGTRLTVL.